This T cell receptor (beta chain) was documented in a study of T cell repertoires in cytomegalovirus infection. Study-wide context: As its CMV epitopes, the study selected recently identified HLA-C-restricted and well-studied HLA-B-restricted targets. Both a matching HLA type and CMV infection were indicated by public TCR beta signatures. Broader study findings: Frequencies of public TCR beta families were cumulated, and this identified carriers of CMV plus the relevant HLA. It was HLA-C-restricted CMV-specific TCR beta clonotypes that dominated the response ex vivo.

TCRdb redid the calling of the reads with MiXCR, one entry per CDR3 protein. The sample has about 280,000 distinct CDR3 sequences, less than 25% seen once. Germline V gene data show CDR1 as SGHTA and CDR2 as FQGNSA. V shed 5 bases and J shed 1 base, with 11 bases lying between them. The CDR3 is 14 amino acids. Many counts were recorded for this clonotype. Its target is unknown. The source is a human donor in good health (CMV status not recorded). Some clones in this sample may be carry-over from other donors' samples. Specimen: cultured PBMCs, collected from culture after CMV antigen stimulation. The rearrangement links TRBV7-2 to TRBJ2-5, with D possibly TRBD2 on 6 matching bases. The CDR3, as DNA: TGTGCCAGCAGCATCGCTAGCGTCCAAGAGACCCAGTACTTC. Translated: CASSIASVQETQYF.